This T cell receptor (beta chain) was sequenced in a study of shared clonotypes between healthy human individuals. The CDR3 has 17 residues. V shed 1 base and J 4 bases; nucleotides not matched to a gene: 8. The germline V gene encodes CDR1 MGHRA and CDR2 YSYEKL. Naivety among CD8 cells was defined by CD45RO negativity and positive CCR7 selection, thereby excluding terminally differentiated effector memory CD45RA+ cells. Assay used: immunoSEQ multiplex PCR; TCRdb lists only in-frame clones, some missing. Of approximately 2,000,000 clones in the sample, 90% to 95% were seen once. The chain employs TRBV4-1 and TRBJ2-3, with 10 bases identical to TRBD1. This sequence originates from a young man in good health. Some clones in this sample may be carry-over from other donors' samples. Sequenced: naive CD8+ T cells from PBMCs. The CDR3 DNA sequence: TGCGCCAGCAGCCAAGGGGCGGGGACAGGGGTGGCAGATACGCAGTATTTT. It specifies CASSQGAGTGVADTQYF.